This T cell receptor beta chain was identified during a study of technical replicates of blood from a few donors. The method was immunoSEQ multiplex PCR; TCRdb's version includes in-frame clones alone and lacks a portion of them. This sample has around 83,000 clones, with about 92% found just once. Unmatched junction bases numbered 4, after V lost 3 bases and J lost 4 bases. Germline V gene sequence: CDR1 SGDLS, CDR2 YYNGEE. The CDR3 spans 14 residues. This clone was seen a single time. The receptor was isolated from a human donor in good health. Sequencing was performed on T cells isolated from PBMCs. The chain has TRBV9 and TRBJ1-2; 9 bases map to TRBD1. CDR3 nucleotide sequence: TGTGCCAGCAGCGCGACAGGGGGGAGCTATGGCTACACCTTC. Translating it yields CASSATGGSYGYTF.